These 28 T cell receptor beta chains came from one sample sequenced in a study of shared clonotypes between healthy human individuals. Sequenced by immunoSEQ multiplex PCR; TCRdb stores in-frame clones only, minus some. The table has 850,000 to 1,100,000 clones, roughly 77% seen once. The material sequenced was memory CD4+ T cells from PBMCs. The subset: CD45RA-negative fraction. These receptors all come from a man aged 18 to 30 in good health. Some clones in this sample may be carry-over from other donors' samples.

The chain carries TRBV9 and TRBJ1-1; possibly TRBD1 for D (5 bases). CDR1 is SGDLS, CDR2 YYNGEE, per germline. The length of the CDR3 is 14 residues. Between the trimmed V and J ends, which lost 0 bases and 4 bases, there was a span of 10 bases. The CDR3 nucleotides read TGTGCCAGCAGCGTAGACATAAGGGGCACTGAAGCTTTCTTT. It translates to CASSVDIRGTEAFF.

CDR3 protein: CASSLGTSGEYNEQFF. CDR3 DNA sequence: TGCGCCAGCAGCTTAGGGACTAGCGGGGAATACAATGAGCAGTTCTTC. The chain recombines TRBV5-1 with TRBJ2-1; 13 bases agree with TRBD2. Germline V lookup: CDR1 SGHRS, CDR2 YFSETQ. The V segment lost 2 bases and the J segment 4 bases; nucleotides outside the gene matches: 3. This CDR3 is built from 16 residues.

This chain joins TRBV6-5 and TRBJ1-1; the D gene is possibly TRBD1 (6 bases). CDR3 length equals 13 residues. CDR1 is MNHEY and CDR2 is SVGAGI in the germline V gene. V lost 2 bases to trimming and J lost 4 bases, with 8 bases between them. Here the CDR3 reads CASSYQTGTEAFF. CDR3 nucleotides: TGTGCCAGCAGTTACCAGACAGGCACTGAAGCTTTCTTT.

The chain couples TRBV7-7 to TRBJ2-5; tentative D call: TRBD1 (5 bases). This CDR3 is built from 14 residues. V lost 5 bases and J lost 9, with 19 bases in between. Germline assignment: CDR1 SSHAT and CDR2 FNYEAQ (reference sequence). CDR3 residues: CASSPYIGVPAQYF. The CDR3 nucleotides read TGTGCCAGCAGCCCCTATATAGGGGTCCCGGCCCAGTACTTC.

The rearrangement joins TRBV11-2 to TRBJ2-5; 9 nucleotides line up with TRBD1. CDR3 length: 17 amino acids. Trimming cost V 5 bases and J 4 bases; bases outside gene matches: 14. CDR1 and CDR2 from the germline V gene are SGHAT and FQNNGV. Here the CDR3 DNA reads TGTGCCAGCAGCCTAGCTTCACCGGGACAGGGTTTAGAGACCCAGTACTTC. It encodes CASSLASPGQGLETQYF.

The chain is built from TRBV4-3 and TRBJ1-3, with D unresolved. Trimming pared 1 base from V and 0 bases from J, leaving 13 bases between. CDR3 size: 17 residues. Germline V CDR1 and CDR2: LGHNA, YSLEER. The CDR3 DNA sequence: TGCGCCAGCAGCCAAGGGTCACAGCACCACTCTGGAAACACCATATATTTT. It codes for CASSQGSQHHSGNTIYF.

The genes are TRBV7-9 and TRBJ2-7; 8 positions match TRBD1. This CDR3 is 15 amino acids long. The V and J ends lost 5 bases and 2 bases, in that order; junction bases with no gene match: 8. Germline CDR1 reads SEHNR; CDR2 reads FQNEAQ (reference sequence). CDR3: CASSPRTGSTYEQYF. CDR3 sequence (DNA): TGTGCCAGCAGCCCGCGGACAGGGAGTACCTACGAGCAGTACTTC.

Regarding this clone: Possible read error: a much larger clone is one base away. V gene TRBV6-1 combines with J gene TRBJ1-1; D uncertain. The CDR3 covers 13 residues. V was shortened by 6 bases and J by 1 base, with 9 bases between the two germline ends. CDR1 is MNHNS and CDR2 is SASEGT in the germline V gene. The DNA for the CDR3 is TGTGCCAGCAGCCGGGATTGGAACACTGAAGCTTTCTTT. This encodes CASSRDWNTEAFF.

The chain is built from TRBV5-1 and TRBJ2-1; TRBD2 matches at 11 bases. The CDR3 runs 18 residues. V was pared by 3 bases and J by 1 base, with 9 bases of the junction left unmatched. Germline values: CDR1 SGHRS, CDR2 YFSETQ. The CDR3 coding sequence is TGCGCCAGCAGCTCGACTAGCGGGGCCGCAAATTCCTACAATGAGCAGTTCTTC. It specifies CASSSTSGAANSYNEQFF.

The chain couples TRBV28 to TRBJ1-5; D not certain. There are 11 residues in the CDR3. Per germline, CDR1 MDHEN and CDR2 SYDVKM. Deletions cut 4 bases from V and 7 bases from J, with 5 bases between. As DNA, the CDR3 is TGTGCCAGCAGTTCTAGGCAGCCCCAGCATTTT. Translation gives CASSSRQPQHF. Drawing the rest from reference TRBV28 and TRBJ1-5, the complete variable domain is DVKVTQSSRYLVKRTGEKVFLECVQDMDHENMFWYRQDPGLGLRLIYFSYDVKMKEKGDIPEGYSVSREKKERFSLILESASTNQTSMYLCASSSRQPQHFGDGTRLSIL.

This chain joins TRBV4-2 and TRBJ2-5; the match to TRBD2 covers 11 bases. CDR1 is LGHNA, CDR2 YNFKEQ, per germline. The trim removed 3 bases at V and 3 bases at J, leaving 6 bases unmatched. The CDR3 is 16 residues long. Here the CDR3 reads CASSQKPGLAEETQYF. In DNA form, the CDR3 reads TGTGCCAGCAGCCAGAAACCGGGACTAGCGGAAGAGACCCAGTACTTC.

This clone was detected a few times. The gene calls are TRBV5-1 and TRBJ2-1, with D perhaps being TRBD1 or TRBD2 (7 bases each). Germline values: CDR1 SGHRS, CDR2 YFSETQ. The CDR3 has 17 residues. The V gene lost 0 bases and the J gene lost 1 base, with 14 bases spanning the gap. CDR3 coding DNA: TGCGCCAGCAGCTTGGGTCGACAGGGACTATCCTACAATGAGCAGTTCTTC. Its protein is CASSLGRQGLSYNEQFF.

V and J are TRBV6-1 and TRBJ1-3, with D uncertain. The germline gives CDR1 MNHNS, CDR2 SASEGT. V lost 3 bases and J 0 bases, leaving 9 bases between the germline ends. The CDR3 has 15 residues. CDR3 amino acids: CASSEVRYSGNTIYF. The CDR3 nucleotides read TGTGCCAGCAGTGAGGTCAGATACTCTGGAAACACCATATATTTT.

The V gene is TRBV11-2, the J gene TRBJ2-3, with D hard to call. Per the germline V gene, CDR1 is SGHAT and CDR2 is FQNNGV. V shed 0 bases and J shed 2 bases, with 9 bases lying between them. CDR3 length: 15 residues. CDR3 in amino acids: CASSLDRLATDTQYF. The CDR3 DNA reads TGTGCCAGCAGCTTAGATCGGCTCGCCACAGATACGCAGTATTTT.

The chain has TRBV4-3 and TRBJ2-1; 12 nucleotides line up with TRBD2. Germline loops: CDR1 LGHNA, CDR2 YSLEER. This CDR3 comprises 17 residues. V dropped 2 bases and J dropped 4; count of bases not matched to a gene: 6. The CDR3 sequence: CASSQSTSGSVYNEQFF. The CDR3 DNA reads TGCGCCAGCAGCCAATCGACTAGCGGGAGCGTTTACAATGAGCAGTTCTTC.

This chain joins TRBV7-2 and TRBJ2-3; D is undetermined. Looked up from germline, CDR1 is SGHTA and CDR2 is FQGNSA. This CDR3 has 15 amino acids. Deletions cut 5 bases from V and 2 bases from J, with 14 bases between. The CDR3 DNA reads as TGTGCCAGCAGCCTCACCGGGCAGCTCACAGATACGCAGTATTTT. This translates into CASSLTGQLTDTQYF.

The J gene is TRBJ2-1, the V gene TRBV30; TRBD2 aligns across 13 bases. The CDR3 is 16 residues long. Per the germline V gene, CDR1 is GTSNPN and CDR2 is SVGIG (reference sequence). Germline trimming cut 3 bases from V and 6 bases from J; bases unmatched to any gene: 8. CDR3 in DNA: TGTGCCTGGAGCCCGGGATGGACTAGCGGGAGCAATGAGCAGTTCTTC. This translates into CAWSPGWTSGSNEQFF.

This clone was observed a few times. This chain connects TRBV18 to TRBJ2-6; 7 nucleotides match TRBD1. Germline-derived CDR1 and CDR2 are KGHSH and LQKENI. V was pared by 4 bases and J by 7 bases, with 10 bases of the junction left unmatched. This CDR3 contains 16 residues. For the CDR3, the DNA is TGTGCCAGCTCACAAGATGTTACAGGGGTAGCCAACGTCCTGACTTTC. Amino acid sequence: CASSQDVTGVANVLTF.

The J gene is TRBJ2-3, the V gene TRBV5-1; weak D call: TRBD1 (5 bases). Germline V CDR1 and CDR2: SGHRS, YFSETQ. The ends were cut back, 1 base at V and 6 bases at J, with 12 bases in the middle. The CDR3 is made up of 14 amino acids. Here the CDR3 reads CASSLTAGLDTQYF. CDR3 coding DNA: TGCGCCAGCAGCTTGACGGCAGGGTTGGATACGCAGTATTTT.

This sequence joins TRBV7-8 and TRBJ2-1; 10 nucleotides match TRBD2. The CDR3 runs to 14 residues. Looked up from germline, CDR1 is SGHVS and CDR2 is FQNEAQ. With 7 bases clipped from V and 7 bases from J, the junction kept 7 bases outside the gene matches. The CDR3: CASITGTSANEQFF. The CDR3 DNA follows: TGTGCCAGCATAACCGGGACTAGCGCGAATGAGCAGTTCTTC.

CDR3 protein: CASSVGGRALNEQYF. CDR3 nucleotide sequence: TGTGCCAGCAGCGTAGGAGGACGGGCCCTCAACGAGCAGTACTTC. This rearrangement joins TRBV9 to TRBJ2-7; D is unresolved. V lost 0 bases, J lost 5 bases, and 15 bases lay in between. The CDR3 extends over 15 amino acids. CDR1 and CDR2 (germline): SGDLS, YYNGEE.

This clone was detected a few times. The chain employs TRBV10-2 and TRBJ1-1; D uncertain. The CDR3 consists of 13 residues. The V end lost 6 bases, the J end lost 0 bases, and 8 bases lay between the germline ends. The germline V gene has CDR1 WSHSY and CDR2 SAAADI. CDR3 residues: CASSADMNTEAFF. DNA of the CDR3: TGCGCCAGCAGCGCAGATATGAACACTGAAGCTTTCTTT.

The DNA of the CDR3 is TGTGCCAGCAGCCAATCGTTTAGCCAGGGGCATGGCTACACCTTC. This translates into CASSQSFSQGHGYTF. The chain links TRBV16 to TRBJ1-2, with a weak D call TRBD1 (6 bases). Trimming cost V 0 bases and J 6 bases, with 14 bases left between them. Germline V lookup: CDR1 KGHSY, CDR2 FQNENV. The CDR3 contains 15 residues.

The CDR3 reads CASSVQGQYQETQYF. CDR3 bases: TGTGCCAGCAGCGTACAGGGACAGTACCAAGAGACCCAGTACTTC. The chain recombines TRBV5-5 with TRBJ2-5; TRBD1 agrees at 7 bases. Trimming at V came to 4 bases and at J to 0 bases, leaving 6 bases not matched to a gene. The germline V gene encodes CDR1 SGHKS and CDR2 YYEKEE (reference sequence). This CDR3 region has 15 residues.

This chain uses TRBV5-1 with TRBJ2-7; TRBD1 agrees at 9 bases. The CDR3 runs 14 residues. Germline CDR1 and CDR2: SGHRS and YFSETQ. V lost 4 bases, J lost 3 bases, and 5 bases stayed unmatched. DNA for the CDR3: TGCGCCAGCAGCGGGGGACAGGGAGGCTACGAGCAGTACTTC. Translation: CASSGGQGGYEQYF.

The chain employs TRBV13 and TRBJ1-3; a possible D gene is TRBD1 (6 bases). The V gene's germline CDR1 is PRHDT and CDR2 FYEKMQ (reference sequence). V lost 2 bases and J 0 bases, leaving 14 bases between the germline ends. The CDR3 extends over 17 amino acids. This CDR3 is CASSLQGHQLSGNTIYF. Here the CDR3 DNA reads TGTGCCAGCAGCTTACAGGGGCACCAACTCTCTGGAAACACCATATATTTT.

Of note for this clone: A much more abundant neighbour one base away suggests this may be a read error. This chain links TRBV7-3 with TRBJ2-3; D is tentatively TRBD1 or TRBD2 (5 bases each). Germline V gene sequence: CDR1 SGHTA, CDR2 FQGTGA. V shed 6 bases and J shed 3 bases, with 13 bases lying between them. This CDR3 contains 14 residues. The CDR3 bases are TGTGCCAGCAGTAAAGGGGAGAGAACAGATACGCAGTATTTT. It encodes CASSKGERTDTQYF.

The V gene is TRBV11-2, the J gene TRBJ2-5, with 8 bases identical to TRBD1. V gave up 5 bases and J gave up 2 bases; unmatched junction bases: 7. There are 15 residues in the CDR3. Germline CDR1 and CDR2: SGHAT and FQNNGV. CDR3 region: CASSRSTGEQETQYF. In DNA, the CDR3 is TGTGCCAGCAGCCGATCGACAGGGGAACAAGAGACCCAGTACTTC.